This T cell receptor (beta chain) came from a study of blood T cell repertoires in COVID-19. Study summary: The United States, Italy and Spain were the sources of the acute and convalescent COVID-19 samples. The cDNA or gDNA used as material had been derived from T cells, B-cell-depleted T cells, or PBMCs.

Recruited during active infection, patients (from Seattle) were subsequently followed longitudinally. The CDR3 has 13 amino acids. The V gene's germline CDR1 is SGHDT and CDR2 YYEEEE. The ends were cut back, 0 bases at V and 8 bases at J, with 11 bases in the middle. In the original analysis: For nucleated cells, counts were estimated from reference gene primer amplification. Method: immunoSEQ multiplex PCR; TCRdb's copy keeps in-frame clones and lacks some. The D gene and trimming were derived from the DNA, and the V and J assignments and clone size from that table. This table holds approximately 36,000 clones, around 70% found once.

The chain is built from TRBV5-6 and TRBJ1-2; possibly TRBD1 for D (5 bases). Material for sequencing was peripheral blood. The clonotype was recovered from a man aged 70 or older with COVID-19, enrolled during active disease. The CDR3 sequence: CASSLARAGGYTF. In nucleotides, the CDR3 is TGTGCCAGCAGCTTGGCCAGGGCAGGAGGCTACACCTTC. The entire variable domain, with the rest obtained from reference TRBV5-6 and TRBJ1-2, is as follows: DAGVTQSPTHLIKTRGQQVTLRCSPKSGHDTVSWYQQALGQGPQFIFQYYEEEERQRGNFPDRFSGHQFPNYSSELNVNALLLGDSALYLCASSLARAGGYTFGSGTRLTVV.